This T cell receptor (beta chain) emerged from a study of blood T cell repertoires in COVID-19. This clone has just one count. The sample has other DNA sequences that encode this CDR3 too. Data came from immunoSEQ multiplex PCR; TCRdb stores just in-frame clones and leaves some out. The sample consists of about 180,000 clones, 75% to 90% of them appearing once. The sequenced sample consisted of PBMCs or T cells enriched from blood (not recorded which). The sequence derives from a man aged 35 to 55 who had recovered from COVID-19.

The CDR3 loop reads CASSSSTDTQYF. The CDR3 coding sequence is TGTGCCAGCAGCTCTAGCACAGATACGCAGTATTTT. V is TRBV11-2 and J is TRBJ2-3; D is unclear. Germline V gene data show CDR1 as SGHAT and CDR2 as FQNNGV. V was shortened by 4 bases and J by 0 bases, with 2 bases between the two germline ends. This CDR3 comprises 12 residues.